The 22 T cell receptor beta chains below were found in one sample sequenced in a study of T cells after yellow fever vaccination. TCRdb analysed the 5' RACE reads with MiXCR anew, one entry per CDR3 protein. The table has some 320,000 distinct CDR3 sequences, roughly 9.4% seen once. The sample in question was PBMCs, obtained on the day of the first yellow fever vaccination. The receptors originated from a man younger than 30 who received the YFV17D yellow fever vaccine.

This clonotype was found a few times. The V call is TRBV5-4, the J call TRBJ2-3, with 14 bases matching TRBD2. Germline V gene data show CDR1 as SGHNT and CDR2 as YYREEE (reference sequence). With V trimmed by 3 bases and J by 2 bases, 8 bases remained unmatched. This CDR3 is built from 18 residues. CDR3 in DNA: TGTGCCAGCAGCTCCGGACTAGCGGGGGGTGGACCCACAGATACGCAGTATTTT. Protein: CASSSGLAGGGPTDTQYF. The full variable domain, with the rest looked up from reference TRBV5-4 and TRBJ2-3, is ETGVTQSPTHLIKTRGQQVTLRCSSQSGHNTVSWYQQALGQGPQFIFQYYREEENGRGNFPPRFSGLQFPNYSSELNVNALELDDSALYLCASSSGLAGGGPTDTQYFGPGTRLTVL.

This clonotype was found a few times. The chain recombines TRBV7-9 with TRBJ2-5; TRBD2 matches at 8 bases. CDR3 length: 15 amino acids. V shed 2 bases, J shed 5 bases, and the junction held 7 bases outside the gene matches. Germline V gives CDR1 SEHNR, CDR2 FQNEAQ (reference sequence). CDR3 amino acids: CASSLSSGSWETQYF. The CDR3 region has the DNA TGTGCCAGCAGCTTATCTAGCGGGTCGTGGGAGACCCAGTACTTC. Based on the CDR3 plus reference TRBV7-9 and TRBJ2-5, the full variable domain is DTGVSQNPRHKITKRGQNVTFRCDPISEHNRLYWYRQTLGQGPEFLTYFQNEAQLEKSRLLSDRFSAERPKGSFSTLEIQRTEQGDSAMYLCASSLSSGSWETQYFGPGTRLLVL.

The chain recombines TRBV6-1 with TRBJ1-2; D may be TRBD1 (6 bases). The germline V and J ends were trimmed by 9 bases and 2 bases, with 13 bases remaining between them. Germline V gene sequence: CDR1 MNHNS, CDR2 SASEGT. The CDR3 length is 13 residues. The CDR3 DNA reads TGTGCCAGTCTCAAGGGGGTGAACTATGGCTACACCTTC. Translation: CASLKGVNYGYTF.

This sequence joins TRBV7-9 and TRBJ2-2; D call uncertain. Germline V CDR1 and CDR2: SEHNR, FQNEAQ (reference sequence). CDR3 size: 13 residues. Trimming stripped 1 base from V and 7 bases from J, with 7 bases between. DNA of the CDR3: TGTGCCAGCAGCTTAGAGGACGGCGGGGAGCTGTTTTTT. It codes for CASSLEDGGELFF. Filled out from reference TRBV7-9 and TRBJ2-2, the complete variable domain reads DTGVSQNPRHKITKRGQNVTFRCDPISEHNRLYWYRQTLGQGPEFLTYFQNEAQLEKSRLLSDRFSAERPKGSFSTLEIQRTEQGDSAMYLCASSLEDGGELFFGEGSRLTVL.

Note on this clonotype: A single base separates this from a much larger clone, so it may be a read error. This likely comes from a read error, as the CDR3 has no conserved phenylalanine or tryptophan at its end. The J gene is TRBJ2-2, the V gene TRBV3-1; possibly TRBD2 for D (7 bases). V lost 4 bases to trimming and J lost 6 bases, with 15 bases between them. CDR3 size: 15 residues. In germline, CDR1 is LGHDT, CDR2 YNNKEL (reference sequence). Here the CDR3 DNA reads TGTGCCAGCAGCCCCCTTTCGGGGGGCCCCGGGGAGCTGTTTTAT. Its protein is CASSPLSGGPGELFY.

This clonotype was detected a few times. This chain connects TRBV5-6 to TRBJ2-7; 7 bases align to TRBD1. The CDR3 has 14 residues. The ends lost 6 bases at V and 1 base at J; junction bases unmatched: 7. Looked up from germline, CDR1 is SGHDT and CDR2 is YYEEEE. The CDR3 sequence is CASNRAGGSYEQYV. CDR3 nucleotide sequence: TGTGCCAGCAACCGGGCAGGGGGTTCCTACGAGCAGTACGTC.

This chain uses TRBV12-3 or TRBV12-4 with TRBJ1-2; a weak D match, TRBD1 (6 bases). V lost 1 base and J lost 0, with 12 bases in between. This CDR3 is 16 amino acids long. The CDR3 DNA follows: TGTGCCAGCAGTTTAGGGACAGCGAAAGCTAACTATGGCTACACCTTC. Encoded protein: CASSLGTAKANYGYTF.

V gene TRBV7-3 combines with J gene TRBJ2-5; D perhaps matches TRBD2 (5 bases). The V gene's germline CDR1 is SGHTA and CDR2 FQGTGA. The CDR3 is made up of 14 amino acids. Trimming left V 5 bases short and J 5 bases short, with 15 bases between. CDR3 in DNA: TGTGCCAGCAGCCCATTCCGGGGAATGGAGACCCAGTACTTC. This encodes CASSPFRGMETQYF.

This chain uses TRBV7-9 with TRBJ1-2; D unresolved. Germline values: CDR1 SEHNR, CDR2 FQNEAQ (reference sequence). With 0 bases removed from V and 5 bases from J, the gap between germline ends came to 10 bases. The CDR3 is made up of 14 amino acids. As DNA, the CDR3 is TGTGCCAGCAGCTTAGCGGCCAAGGGTTATGGCTACACCTTC. Residues: CASSLAAKGYGYTF.

The chain has TRBV18 and TRBJ2-4; D may be TRBD2 (6 bases). Trimming shortened V by 6 bases and J by 3 bases, and 18 bases separated the two germline ends. Germline CDR1 is KGHSH and CDR2 is LQKENI. This CDR3 spans 16 amino acids. The CDR3 loop is CASSSFLGRDKNIQYF. CDR3 DNA sequence: TGTGCCAGCTCTTCCTTCCTCGGGAGAGACAAAAACATTCAGTACTTC.

This clonotype was found a few times. This sequence joins TRBV12-3 or TRBV12-4 and TRBJ1-5, with a tentative D call TRBD1 (5 bases). The ends were cut back, 1 base at V and 3 bases at J, with 10 bases in the middle. The CDR3 runs 15 residues. CDR3 nucleotides: TGTGCCAGCAGTTTAGAGGGGCCTCCCAATCAGCCCCAGCATTTT. Translation gives CASSLEGPPNQPQHF.

This clonotype was detected a few times. The chain is built from TRBV7-2 and TRBJ2-3; D ambiguous. The CDR3 consists of 12 residues. Per germline, CDR1 SGHTA and CDR2 FQGNSA. V dropped 1 base and J dropped 5 bases, with 4 bases sitting between them. CDR3 protein: CASSLDLDTQYF. The CDR3 DNA sequence: TGTGCCAGCAGCTTAGATCTAGATACGCAGTATTTT. Looking up the rest from reference TRBV7-2 and TRBJ2-3 gives the full variable domain: GAGVSQSPSNKVTEKGKDVELRCDPISGHTALYWYRQSLGQGLEFLIYFQGNSAPDKSGLPSDRFSAERTGGSVSTLTIQRTQQEDSAVYLCASSLDLDTQYFGPGTRLTVL.

J is TRBJ2-5 and V is TRBV4-1, with 8 bases identical to TRBD2. Germline V gives CDR1 MGHRA, CDR2 YSYEKL. This CDR3 region has 16 residues. V dropped 5 bases and J dropped 4; count of bases not matched to a gene: 12. The CDR3 DNA reads TGCGCCAGCAGCGCCTCAGGCGGGGGGTGGGGAGAGACCCAGTACTTC. Its protein is CASSASGGGWGETQYF.

The rearrangement links TRBV6-1 to TRBJ2-3; a weak D match, TRBD2 (5 bases). V lost 6 bases to trimming and J lost 7 bases, with 8 bases between them. Germline V CDR1 and CDR2: MNHNS, SASEGT. CDR3 length equals 11 residues. The chain's CDR3 is CASREENTQYF. For the CDR3, the DNA is TGTGCCAGCAGGGAGGAAAATACGCAGTATTTT.

This clonotype was found a few times. The rearrangement uses TRBV6-1 and TRBJ2-1; D uncertain. The V end lost 6 bases, the J end lost 0 bases, and 15 bases lay between the germline ends. This CDR3 spans 16 amino acids. Germline V gene data show CDR1 as MNHNS and CDR2 as SASEGT. The CDR3 nucleotides read TGTGCCAGCAGCCCTTGGAGCCTGAGCTCCTACAATGAGCAGTTCTTC. Encoded protein: CASSPWSLSSYNEQFF.

At least ten counts were recorded for this clonotype. The chain uses TRBV7-9 and TRBJ2-1; TRBD2 aligns across 12 bases. CDR3 size: 15 residues. Unmatched junction bases numbered 5, after V lost 5 bases and J lost 6 bases. Germline CDR1 and CDR2: SEHNR and FQNEAQ (reference sequence). This CDR3 reads CASSATSGGPNEQFF. DNA of the CDR3: TGTGCCAGCAGCGCCACTAGCGGGGGGCCCAATGAGCAGTTCTTC.

The chain uses TRBV4-3 and TRBJ2-2; 8 nucleotides match TRBD1. Per germline, CDR1 LGHNA and CDR2 YSLEER. The ends lost 1 base at V and 3 bases at J; junction bases unmatched: 7. This CDR3 has 17 residues. CDR3 nucleotides: TGCGCCAGCAGCCAAGCGGGGTGGGACAGGTACACCGGGGAGCTGTTTTTT. As protein: CASSQAGWDRYTGELFF.

The chain recombines TRBV10-2 with TRBJ2-5; TRBD2 aligns across 8 bases. This CDR3 contains 11 residues. The germline gives CDR1 WSHSY, CDR2 SAAADI. Trimming cost V 4 bases and J 9 bases; bases outside gene matches: 1. The CDR3 reads CASSAGGAQYF. The CDR3 region has the DNA TGCGCCAGCAGTGCGGGGGGGGCCCAGTACTTC.

This clonotype was recorded many times. The rearrangement uses TRBV9 and TRBJ2-5; 9 nucleotides match TRBD1. V shed 3 bases, J shed 2 bases, and the junction held 8 bases outside the gene matches. The CDR3 loop spans 16 amino acids. CDR1 and CDR2 from the germline V gene are SGDLS and YYNGEE. The CDR3 loop is CASSGRQGDRQETQYF. The CDR3 coding sequence is TGTGCCAGCAGCGGGAGACAGGGGGATAGGCAAGAGACCCAGTACTTC.

This rearrangement joins TRBV6-2 or TRBV6-3 to TRBJ1-5; D may be TRBD1 (5 bases). Trimming left V 4 bases short and J 7 bases short, with 14 bases between. The CDR3 is 14 residues long. CDR1 is MNHEY and CDR2 is SVGEGT in the germline V gene. CDR3 loop: CASSSRQNGQPQHF. CDR3 sequence (DNA): TGTGCCAGCAGTTCCCGACAGAATGGGCAGCCCCAGCATTTT.

Written as DNA, the CDR3 is TGTGCCAGCAGTTTATCCCGCGGGGTCAATGGCTACACCTTC. Protein sequence: CASSLSRGVNGYTF. The chain links TRBV28 to TRBJ1-2; unclear D gene. CDR3 length: 14 amino acids. Germline V CDR1 and CDR2: MDHEN, SYDVKM. V was shortened by 1 base and J by 6 bases, with 12 bases between the two germline ends.

The rearrangement joins TRBV7-8 to TRBJ1-4; TRBD1 agrees at 7 bases. V gave up 1 base and J gave up 8 bases; unmatched junction bases: 7. CDR3 length equals 15 residues. The germline CDR1 and CDR2 sequences are SGHVS and FQNEAQ. The CDR3 is CASSLGDSLAEKLFF. The CDR3 DNA is TGTGCCAGCAGCTTAGGGGACAGCTTGGCGGAAAAACTGTTTTTT.